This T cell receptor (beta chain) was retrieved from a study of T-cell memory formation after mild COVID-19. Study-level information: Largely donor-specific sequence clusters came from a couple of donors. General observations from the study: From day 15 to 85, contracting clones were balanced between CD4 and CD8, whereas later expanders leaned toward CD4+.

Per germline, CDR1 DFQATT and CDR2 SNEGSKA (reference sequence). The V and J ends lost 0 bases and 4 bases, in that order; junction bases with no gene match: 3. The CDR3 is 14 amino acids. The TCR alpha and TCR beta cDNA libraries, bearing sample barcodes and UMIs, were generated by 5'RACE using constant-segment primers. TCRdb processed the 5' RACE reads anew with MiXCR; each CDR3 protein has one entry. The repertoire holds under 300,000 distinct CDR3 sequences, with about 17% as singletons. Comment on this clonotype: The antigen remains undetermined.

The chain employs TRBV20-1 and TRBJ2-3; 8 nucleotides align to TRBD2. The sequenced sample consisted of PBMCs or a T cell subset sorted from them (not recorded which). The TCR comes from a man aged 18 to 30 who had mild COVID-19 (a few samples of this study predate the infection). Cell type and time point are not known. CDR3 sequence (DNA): TGCAGTGCTAGAGACGGACTAGCCGCAGATACGCAGTATTTT. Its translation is CSARDGLAADTQYF.